This T cell receptor (beta chain) is drawn from a study of PD-1 blockade in classical Hodgkin lymphoma (dated by TCRdb to 2018 to 2020). General notes on the study: Nivolumab dosing was 3 mg/kg intravenously every 2 weeks, continuing until either disease progression or unacceptable toxicity. To define a peripheral blood immune signature of response to PD-1 blockade in classical Hodgkin lymphoma, the study combined TCR beta sequencing with CyTOF. Broad study findings and their caveats: Baseline TCR diversity was reported as lower in newly diagnosed patients than in healthy donors, and lower still in relapsed/refractory patients. The study covered only a single clinical trial cohort, and the causes of the repertoire differences, possibly disease activity or prior therapy, were still not defined. Patients starting nivolumab less than 1 year after ASCT had lower diversity and were excluded from later analyses to avoid confounding by immune reconstitution. Baseline diversity similar to that of newly diagnosed patients was observed in trial patients achieving complete response, whereas significantly lower diversity was observed in partial responders and progressors. By C4D1, a significant rise was seen in CD4+ TCR diversity but not in CD8+ TCR diversity (p=0.0027 vs p=0.16), and the rise was most apparent among complete responders (p=0.02).

Per the publication, the time point label means: cycle 4 day 1 (C4D1), after 6 weeks of nivolumab. Every trial patient had relapsed after autologous stem cell transplantation, and cohorts A, B and C differed in prior brentuximab vedotin exposure. The trial cohort was composed of about 53 patients with relapsed/refractory classical Hodgkin lymphoma, for whom complete response, partial response or progressive disease was recorded as best overall response. In the multi-cohort phase II CheckMate 205 trial, trial patients received single-agent nivolumab. An independent review committee assessed best overall response by applying the 2007 International Working Group response criteria. PBMCs from the trial were collected at three points: immediately before nivolumab initiation (C1D1), and during therapy at cycle 2 day 1 and cycle 4 day 1. Peripheral blood was collected in 8 mL Vacutainer Cell Preparation Tubes, from which PBMCs were isolated by centrifugation and then cryopreserved.

The Qiagen DNeasy kit was used to extract genomic DNA both from unsorted PBMCs and from the negatively selected CD4+ and CD8+ fractions. TCR beta CDR3 regions were amplified by immunoSEQ multiplex PCR using primers annealing to V and J segments. A synthetic immune receptor repertoire was used to minimize amplification bias, and remaining bias was computationally removed after sequencing. Concerning the study's data processing: Custom Python scripts were used to quantify repertoire diversity as the Shannon entropy index. Unsorted, CD4+ and CD8+ repertoires were examined separately, except in combined analyses, for which CD4+ and CD8+ sequences were merged in silico. Clonal expansion was defined as at least a 2-fold frequency increase after treatment relative to C1D1, with a pseudocount of 0.5 for undetected baseline clones. Singleton clones were defined as clones with 0 or 1 copy at C1D1, and non-singleton clones were defined as clones with 2 or more copies. By matching protein sequences in sorted samples from the same patient, clones expanded in unsorted samples were annotated as CD4+, CD8+ or unknown. Wilcoxon tests on paired samples were used to test diversity changes from C1D1 to C4D1. TCRdb stores this immuneACCESS table with in-frame sequences only. Part of the clones is absent; in the studies checked, under half of the shortfall reflects unresolved V genes, and no reason is known for the rest. That table gives V, J and clone size, and the DNA gave D and trimming. The sample table contains more than 90,000 clones; only one count was recorded for roughly 73% of them. Of the sample, about 9.4% is held by the ten largest clones.

V lost 5 bases and J lost 0 bases; the stretch between them is 11 bases long. The germline V gene (reference sequence) provides CDR1 LNHDA and CDR2 SQIVND. The CDR3 goes from the cysteine to the phenylalanine over 15 residues. The retained sequence is limited to the CDR3, 45 bases, with the frame set at the first base. To note about this clone: The antigen it recognizes is unknown. No much larger clone exists at a distance of one base, and base qualities are not known.

The chain is encoded by TRBV19 joined to TRBJ1-5; the D gene remains uncertain. The TCR sequence derives from a human donor with classical Hodgkin lymphoma. Sequencing was performed on peripheral blood mononuclear cells (PBMCs), taken before the fourth cycle of nivolumab. The CDR3: CASSPLGYSNQPQHF. The DNA sequence reads TGTGCCAGTAGTCCTTTGGGATATAGCAATCAGCCCCAGCATTTT.